One and the same sample provided the 9 T cell receptor beta chains below, sequenced in a study of breast tumors, draining lymph nodes, adjacent tissues. Axillary draining lymph nodes of breast cancer patients supplied the node samples. TCRdb reprocessed the multiplex PCR reads with MiXCR, giving one entry per CDR3 protein. The repertoire includes about 180,000 distinct CDR3 sequences, approximately 30% of them detected once, and 3% to 4.5% sits in the top ten. What was sequenced was axillary lymph node tissue. The receptor source for this set is a female donor with breast cancer. Some clones in this sample may be carry-over from other donors' samples.

Concerning this clonotype itself: One base away lies a much larger clone, so this may be a sequencing read error. This sequence joins TRBV6-1 and TRBJ2-7, with TRBD2 as a possible D gene (5 bases). Trimming stripped 7 bases from V and 6 bases from J, with 19 bases between. The CDR3 spans 14 residues. Germline V gene data show CDR1 as MNHNS and CDR2 as SASEGT. CDR3 region: CASTLGIEGIEQYF. The CDR3 DNA reads as TGTGCCAGCACCCTCGGGATTGAGGGAATCGAGCAGTACTTC.

In its sample, this clonotype was seen many times. The J gene is TRBJ2-7, the V gene TRBV7-8, with D perhaps matching TRBD1 or TRBD2 (5 bases each). The length of the CDR3 is 18 residues. The ends were cut back, 5 bases at V and 0 bases at J, with 23 bases in the middle. Looked up from germline, CDR1 is SGHVS and CDR2 is FQNEAQ. In DNA form, the CDR3 reads TGTGCCAGCAGCCCTAAAGCCCTAGGGGTAGCGTTCTCCTACGAGCAGTACTTC. Residues: CASSPKALGVAFSYEQYF.

With regard to this clonotype: This may arise from a read error, as a much more abundant clone is one base away. This chain joins TRBV7-2 and TRBJ1-2; D perhaps matches TRBD1 (5 bases). The CDR3 has 16 residues. The germline V gene encodes CDR1 SGHTA and CDR2 FQGNSA. CDR3 residues: CASSPEAYGAPYGHTF. The CDR3 DNA reads TGTGCCAGCAGCCCAGAGGCCTACGGGGCCCCCTATGGCCACACCTTC.

There are many counts of this clonotype. The J gene is TRBJ2-2, the V gene TRBV4-2, with 8 bases identical to TRBD2. V lost 2 bases to trimming and J lost 1 base; unmatched junction nucleotides: 6. The CDR3 loop spans 17 amino acids. CDR1 is LGHNA and CDR2 is YNFKEQ in the germline V gene. CDR3 coding DNA: TGTGCCAGCAGCCAACCAGGTAGCGGGAAGAACACCGGGGAGCTGTTTTTT. It encodes CASSQPGSGKNTGELFF.

This clonotype was observed at least ten times. V is TRBV7-8 and J is TRBJ1-5; D not certain. Germline V gene sequence: CDR1 SGHVS, CDR2 FQNEAQ. CDR3 length equals 14 residues. With 1 base removed from V and 5 bases from J, the gap between germline ends came to 9 bases. In DNA form, the CDR3 reads TGTGCCAGCAGCTTAGGAGTCAATCATCAGCCCCAGCATTTT. Its protein is CASSLGVNHQPQHF.

In its sample, this clonotype was seen many times. The rearrangement joins TRBV9 to TRBJ2-3; TRBD1 matches 8 bases. The CDR3 loop spans 13 amino acids. CDR1 SGDLS and CDR2 YYNGEE come from the germline V gene. V dropped 4 bases and J dropped 5; count of bases not matched to a gene: 3. The CDR3 DNA sequence: TGTGCCAGCAGCCTCGGACAGGGAGATACGCAGTATTTT. This sequence encodes CASSLGQGDTQYF.

J is TRBJ1-6 and V is TRBV20-1, with TRBD1 matching 7 bases. Germline CDR1 DFQATT, CDR2 SNEGSKA (reference sequence). After removal of 5 bases from V and 7 bases from J, the junction contained 17 bases not matched to a gene. The CDR3 length is 17 residues. Here the CDR3 DNA reads TGCAGTGCTTTCCACTTTGCCCGGGACAGTCGCAATTCACCCCTCCACTTT. This encodes CSAFHFARDSRNSPLHF.

This clonotype was seen many times. The rearrangement uses TRBV28 and TRBJ2-3; possible D gene TRBD1, 6 bases. V lost 7 bases, J lost 4 bases, and 12 bases lay in between. CDR3 length: 13 amino acids. From germline, CDR1 is MDHEN and CDR2 SYDVKM. The CDR3: CASTQGRSDTQYF. The CDR3 region has the DNA TGTGCCAGCACTCAGGGGCGGTCAGATACGCAGTATTTT.

This clonotype has ten or more counts. The gene calls are TRBV7-9 and TRBJ2-7; 7 nucleotides match TRBD1. The V segment lost 2 bases and the J segment 0 bases; nucleotides outside the gene matches: 1. The CDR3 consists of 14 residues. From germline, CDR1 is SEHNR and CDR2 FQNEAQ (reference sequence). The DNA for the CDR3 is TGTGCCAGCAGCTTAAGACAGGGCTCCTACGAGCAGTACTTC. Its protein is CASSLRQGSYEQYF. The full variable domain, with the rest looked up from reference TRBV7-9 and TRBJ2-7, is DTGVSQNPRHKITKRGQNVTFRCDPISEHNRLYWYRQTLGQGPEFLTYFQNEAQLEKSRLLSDRFSAERPKGSFSTLEIQRTEQGDSAMYLCASSLRQGSYEQYFGPGTRLTVT.